This T cell receptor beta chain comes out of a study of blood T cell repertoires in COVID-19. At the level of the study: COVID-19 samples, acute and convalescent, were from the United States, Italy and Spain.

Assay used: immunoSEQ multiplex PCR; TCRdb lists only in-frame clones, some missing. Here the sample spans around 290,000 clones, 86% being singletons. Participants came from roughly 24 US areas, aged about 18 to 89 years. Participants were placed into cohorts based on the clinical history they reported. Recovered Cohort 3 donors showed two negative PCRs, clearance, or symptom resolution. In germline, CDR1 is LGHDT, CDR2 YNNKEL (reference sequence). CDR3 length: 14 residues. V gave up 4 bases and J gave up 5 bases, with 15 bases separating them. The chain employs TRBV3-1 (or the pseudogene TRBV3-2) and TRBJ2-7; the D gene is possibly TRBD2 (6 bases). The sequence was collected from a woman aged 18-29 years who had recovered from COVID-19. The sequenced sample was PBMCs or T cells enriched from blood (not recorded which). The CDR3 sequence: CASSRQIGGDEQYF. The CDR3 DNA reads as TGTGCCAGCAGCCGCCAGATCGGCGGGGACGAGCAGTACTTC.